This paragraph covers one TCR beta chain sequence. This entry is derived from a study of shared clonotypes between healthy human individuals. The wider study: Per-donor plates numbered three CD4 naive, three CD4 memory, two CD8 naive and one CD8 memory.

Profiled with immunoSEQ multiplex PCR; TCRdb holds only in-frame clones, not every one. The sample includes 600,000 to 750,000 clones, approximately 77% of them seen just once. V lost 0 bases to trimming and J lost 4 bases, with 20 bases between them. The germline gives CDR1 MGHRA, CDR2 YSYEKL. This CDR3 has 18 residues. Donation came from healthy HIV-negative adults that had no recent acute infections or vaccinations. Sequencing used memory CD4+ T cells sorted from blood. Stated subset: CD45RA-negative fraction. The sequence was obtained from a woman in her twenties or thirties in good health. The rearrangement joins TRBV4-1 to TRBJ2-3; perhaps D is TRBD1 or TRBD2 (5 bases each). The CDR3 is CASSQEFGASRDADTQYF. The CDR3 DNA follows: TGCGCCAGCAGCCAAGAGTTCGGGGCTTCTCGCGATGCAGATACGCAGTATTTT.